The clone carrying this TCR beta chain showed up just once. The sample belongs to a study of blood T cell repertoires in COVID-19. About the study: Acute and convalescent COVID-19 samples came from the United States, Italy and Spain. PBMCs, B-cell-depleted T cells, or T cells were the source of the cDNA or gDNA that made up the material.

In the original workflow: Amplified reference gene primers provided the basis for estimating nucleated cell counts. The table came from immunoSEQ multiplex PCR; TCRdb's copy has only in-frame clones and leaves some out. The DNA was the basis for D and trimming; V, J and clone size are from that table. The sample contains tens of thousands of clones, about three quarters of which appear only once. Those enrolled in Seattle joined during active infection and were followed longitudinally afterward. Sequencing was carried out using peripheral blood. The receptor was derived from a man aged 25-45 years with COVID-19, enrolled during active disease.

For the CDR3, the DNA is TGTGCCAGCAGCTCCACACAGGGTATTTATGGCTACACCTTC. Its protein is CASSSTQGIYGYTF. V gene TRBV5-4 combines with J gene TRBJ1-2, with D possibly matching TRBD1 (6 bases). The CDR3 is 14 residues long. Germline CDR1 is SGHNT and CDR2 is YYREEE (reference sequence). Trimming removed 3 bases from V and 5 bases from J, with 14 bases in between.